The 13 T cell receptor beta chains presented below share a single source sample, sequenced in a study of cytomegalovirus exposure and HLA in healthy donors. Both 60 Vbeta primers and 13 Jbeta primers went into the PCR. Generated by immunoSEQ multiplex PCR, the TCRdb table keeps only in-frame clones and is missing some. The sample has about 200,000 clones, under 90% seen once. Input material: PBMCs. Every receptor here comes from a boy aged 2-15 years in good health and CMV-seronegative.

This clone was observed once. V is TRBV27 and J is TRBJ2-7; 7 bases match TRBD1. CDR1 and CDR2 from the germline V gene are MNHEY and SMNVEV (reference sequence). Trimming at V came to 4 bases and at J to 0 bases, leaving 9 bases not matched to a gene. CDR3 length: 16 amino acids. The CDR3 sequence is CASSSRTGRSSYEQYF. The CDR3 DNA sequence: TGTGCCAGCAGTTCCCGGACAGGCCGAAGCTCCTACGAGCAGTACTTC.

The genes are TRBV4-3 and TRBJ1-6, with D unresolved. V was shortened by 0 bases and J by 11 bases, with 17 bases between the two germline ends. In germline, CDR1 is LGHNA, CDR2 YSLEER. The CDR3 extends over 16 amino acids. CDR3 sequence: CASSQEATARGPPLHF. CDR3 sequence (DNA): TGCGCCAGCAGCCAAGAGGCCACGGCGCGGGGTCCACCCCTCCACTTT.

The chain couples TRBV4-2 to TRBJ2-2; maybe TRBD1 (7 bases). Trimming pared 0 bases from V and 6 bases from J, leaving 11 bases between. Germline V gene data show CDR1 as LGHNA and CDR2 as YNFKEQ. The CDR3 is 15 amino acids. DNA of the CDR3: TGTGCCAGCAGCCAAGATGGCAGGGGGGCCGGGGAGCTGTTTTTT. Its translation: CASSQDGRGAGELFF.

Remarks on this clone: Compared with germline, one end of the junction differs, possibly owing to a read error. Here the CDR3 reads CASSKGREGYVQYF. The CDR3 DNA reads TGTGCCAGCTCCAAGGGTCGGGAAGGGTACGTGCAGTACTTC. The chain couples TRBV18 to TRBJ2-7, with a weak D call TRBD2 (5 bases). Germline assignment: CDR1 KGHSH and CDR2 LQKENI. The CDR3 loop spans 14 amino acids.

This rearrangement joins TRBV9 to TRBJ1-2; TRBD1 matches at 12 bases. The CDR3 sequence is 19 residues long. V gave up 3 bases and J gave up 5 bases; unmatched junction bases: 17. Germline CDR1 SGDLS, CDR2 YYNGEE. The CDR3 DNA follows: TGTGCCAGCAGCGGCCTTGGCGGGACAGGGGGCACTACCGCTTATGGCTACACCTTC. This sequence encodes CASSGLGGTGGTTAYGYTF.

The chain is built from TRBV19 and TRBJ2-3, with D perhaps TRBD1 (7 bases). Germline V CDR1 and CDR2: LNHDA, SQIVND (reference sequence). The CDR3 spans 18 residues. Trimming removed 5 bases from V and 2 bases from J, with 23 bases in between. CDR3 nucleotide sequence: TGTGCCAGTAGTGGTAGGTCGAGACAGGGAGGCGCCACAGATACGCAGTATTTT. Translation: CASSGRSRQGGATDTQYF.

DNA of the CDR3: TGTGCCACCAGCAGACCAAGGGAGGGACTCTTCTCTGGAAACACCATATATTTT. Its translation is CATSRPREGLFSGNTIYF. The V call is TRBV15, the J call TRBJ1-3, with a tentative D call TRBD1 (5 bases). The CDR3 sequence is 18 residues long. Germline values: CDR1 LNHNV, CDR2 YYDKDF (reference sequence). V was clipped by 2 bases and J by 0 bases, with 17 bases between them.

V is TRBV6-1 and J is TRBJ1-6; no definite D call. From germline, CDR1 is MNHNS and CDR2 SASEGT. V shed 5 bases and J shed 7 bases, with 6 bases lying between them. The CDR3 extends over 12 amino acids. CDR3 sequence reads: CASSPSNSPLHF. DNA of the CDR3: TGTGCCAGCAGTCCGAGCAATTCACCCCTCCACTTT.

V usage is TRBV7-9 and J usage is TRBJ1-2; 7 positions match TRBD1. The CDR3 is 15 residues long. V gave up 2 bases and J gave up 7 bases; unmatched junction bases: 10. The V gene's germline CDR1 is SEHNR and CDR2 FQNEAQ (reference sequence). The CDR3 loop is CASSLLSTGRLGYTF. CDR3 nucleotide sequence: TGTGCCAGCAGCTTACTGTCGACAGGGCGCCTTGGCTACACCTTC.

This clone was detected once. At one end, the junction sequence differs from germline, possibly due to a read error. The CDR3 DNA reads as TGTGCCATCAGTGGGACTAGCGGGGGGGCCGGGATCTTC. Amino acids: CAISGTSGGAGIF. V gene TRBV10-3 combines with J gene TRBJ2-1; 15 bases line up with TRBD2. The CDR3 covers 13 residues. CDR1 is ENHRY, CDR2 SYGVKD, per germline.

The chain links TRBV18 to TRBJ1-5; 7 nucleotides line up with TRBD1. The ends lost 0 bases at V and 6 bases at J; junction bases unmatched: 5. Germline CDR1 reads KGHSH; CDR2 reads LQKENI. This CDR3 region has 15 residues. CDR3 nucleotides: TGTGCCAGCTCACCACCAGGGGGCCGGGGTCAGCCCCAGCATTTT. Translated: CASSPPGGRGQPQHF. The full variable domain, with the rest looked up from reference TRBV18 and TRBJ1-5, is NAGVMQNPRHLVRRRGQEARLRCSPMKGHSHVYWYRQLPEEGLKFMVYLQKENIIDESGMPKERFSAEFPKEGPSILRIQQVVRGDSAAYFCASSPPGGRGQPQHFGDGTRLSIL.

This chain joins TRBV9 and TRBJ2-1; 12 positions agree with TRBD2. Trimming at V came to 6 bases and at J to 6 bases, leaving 13 bases not matched to a gene. The CDR3 sequence is 17 residues long. The V gene's germline CDR1 is SGDLS and CDR2 YYNGEE. This chain's CDR3 is CASNSGATSGGSNEQFF. The CDR3 coding sequence is TGTGCCAGCAACTCGGGCGCTACTAGCGGGGGGTCCAATGAGCAGTTCTTC.

CDR3 nucleotide sequence: TGTGCCAGCAGCGCATCCCAGACGCCTAGCTACGAGCAGTACTTC. Translated, it gives CASSASQTPSYEQYF. V is TRBV7-9 and J is TRBJ2-7; no clear D. Germline CDR1 SEHNR, CDR2 FQNEAQ (reference sequence). With 5 bases removed from V and 3 bases from J, the gap between germline ends came to 17 bases. There are 15 residues in the CDR3.